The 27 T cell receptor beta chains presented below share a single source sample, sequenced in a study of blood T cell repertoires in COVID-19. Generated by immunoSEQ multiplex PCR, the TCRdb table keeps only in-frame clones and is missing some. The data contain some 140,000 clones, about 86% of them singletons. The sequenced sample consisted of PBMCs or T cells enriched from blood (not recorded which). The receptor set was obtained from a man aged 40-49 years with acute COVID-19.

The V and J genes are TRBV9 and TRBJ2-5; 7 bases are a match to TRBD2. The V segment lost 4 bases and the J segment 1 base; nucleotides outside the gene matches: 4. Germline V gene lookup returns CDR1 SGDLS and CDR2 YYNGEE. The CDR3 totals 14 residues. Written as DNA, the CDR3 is TGTGCCAGCAGCCCCGGGGGGTTCCAAGAGACCCAGTACTTC. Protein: CASSPGGFQETQYF.

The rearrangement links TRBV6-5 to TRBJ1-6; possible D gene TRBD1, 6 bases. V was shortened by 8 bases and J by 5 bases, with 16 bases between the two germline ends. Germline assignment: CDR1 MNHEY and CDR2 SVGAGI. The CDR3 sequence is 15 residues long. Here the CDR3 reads CASSRDTINNSPLHF. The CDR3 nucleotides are TGTGCCAGCTCCCGGGACACCATTAATAATTCACCCCTCCACTTT.

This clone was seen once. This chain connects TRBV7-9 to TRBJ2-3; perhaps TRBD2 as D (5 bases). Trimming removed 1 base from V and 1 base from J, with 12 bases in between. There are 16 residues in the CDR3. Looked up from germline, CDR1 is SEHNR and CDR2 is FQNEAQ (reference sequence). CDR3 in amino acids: CASSLVGGLRTDTQYF. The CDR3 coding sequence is TGTGCCAGCAGCTTAGTAGGCGGGCTCCGCACAGATACGCAGTATTTT.

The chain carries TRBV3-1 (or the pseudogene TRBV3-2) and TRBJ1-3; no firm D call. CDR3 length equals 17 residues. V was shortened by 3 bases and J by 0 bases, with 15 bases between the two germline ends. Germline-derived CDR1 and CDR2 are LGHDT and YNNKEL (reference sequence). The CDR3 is CASSHSKSRNSGNTIYF. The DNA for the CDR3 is TGTGCCAGCAGCCATTCTAAGTCGCGGAACTCTGGAAACACCATATATTTT.

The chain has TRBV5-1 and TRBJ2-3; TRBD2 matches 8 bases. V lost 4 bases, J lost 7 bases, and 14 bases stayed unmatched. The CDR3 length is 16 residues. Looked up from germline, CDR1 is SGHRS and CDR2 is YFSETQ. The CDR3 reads CASSHSGGVPTNTQYF. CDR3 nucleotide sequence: TGCGCCAGCAGCCACTCCGGGGGGGTACCTACAAATACGCAGTATTTT.

CDR3: CASREGDYEQYF. The CDR3 DNA sequence: TGTGCCAGCAGGGAAGGGGACTACGAGCAGTACTTC. The gene calls are TRBV12-3 or TRBV12-4 and TRBJ2-7, with D tentatively TRBD1 (5 bases). V dropped 6 bases and J dropped 3 bases, with 9 bases sitting between them. The CDR3 is made up of 12 amino acids.

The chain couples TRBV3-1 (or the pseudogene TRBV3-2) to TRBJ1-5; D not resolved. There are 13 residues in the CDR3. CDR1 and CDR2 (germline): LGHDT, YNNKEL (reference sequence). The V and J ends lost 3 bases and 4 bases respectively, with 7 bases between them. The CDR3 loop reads CASSQGVNQPQHF. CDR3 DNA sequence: TGTGCCAGCAGCCAGGGAGTGAATCAGCCCCAGCATTTT.

The chain's CDR3 is CASSRQMNTEAFF. The DNA of the CDR3 is TGTGCCAGCAGCCGACAGATGAACACTGAAGCTTTCTTT. V gene TRBV7-9 combines with J gene TRBJ1-1, with D perhaps TRBD1 (5 bases). Germline values: CDR1 SEHNR, CDR2 FQNEAQ (reference sequence). This CDR3 comprises 13 residues. Trimming stripped 5 bases from V and 0 bases from J, with 7 bases between.

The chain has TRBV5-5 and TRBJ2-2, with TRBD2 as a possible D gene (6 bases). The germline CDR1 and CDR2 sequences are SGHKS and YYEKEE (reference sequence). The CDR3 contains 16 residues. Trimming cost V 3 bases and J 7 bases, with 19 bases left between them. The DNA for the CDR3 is TGTGCCAGCAGCTCGGCGGGGTCGGAGAAAAGCGGGGAGCTGTTTTTT. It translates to CASSSAGSEKSGELFF. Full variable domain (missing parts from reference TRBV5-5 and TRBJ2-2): DAGVTQSPTHLIKTRGQQVTLRCSPISGHKSVSWYQQVLGQGPQFIFQYYEKEERGRGNFPDRFSARQFPNYSSELNVNALLLGDSALYLCASSSAGSEKSGELFFGEGSRLTVL.

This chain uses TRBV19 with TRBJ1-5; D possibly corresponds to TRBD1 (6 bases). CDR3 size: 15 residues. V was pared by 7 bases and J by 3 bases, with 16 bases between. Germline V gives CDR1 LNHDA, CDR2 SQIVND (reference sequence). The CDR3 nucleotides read TGTGCCAGTACCCCATCAGACAGGTTCAATCAGCCCCAGCATTTT. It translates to CASTPSDRFNQPQHF.

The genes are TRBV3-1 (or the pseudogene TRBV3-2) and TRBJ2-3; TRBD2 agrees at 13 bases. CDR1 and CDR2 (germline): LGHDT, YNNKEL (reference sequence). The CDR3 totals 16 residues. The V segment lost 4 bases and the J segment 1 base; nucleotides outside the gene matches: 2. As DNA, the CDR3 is TGTGCCAGCAGCCTCGGACTAGCGGGGGGCACAGATACGCAGTATTTT. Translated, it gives CASSLGLAGGTDTQYF.

Here the CDR3 DNA reads TGTGCCAGCAGCTTTTCAGGGGGCTCCTACGAGCAGTACTTC. Amino acid sequence: CASSFSGGSYEQYF. This chain connects TRBV11-2 to TRBJ2-7; TRBD1 aligns across 7 bases. V shed 3 bases, J shed 0 bases, and the junction held 2 bases outside the gene matches. CDR3 length: 14 residues. Germline CDR1 and CDR2: SGHAT and FQNNGV.

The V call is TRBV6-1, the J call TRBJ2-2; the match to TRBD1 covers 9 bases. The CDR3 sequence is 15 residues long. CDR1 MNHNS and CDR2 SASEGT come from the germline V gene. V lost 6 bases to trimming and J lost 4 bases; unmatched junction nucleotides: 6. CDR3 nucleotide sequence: TGTGCCAGCAGGAAACAGGGGGCAGGCACCGGGGAGCTGTTTTTT. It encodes CASRKQGAGTGELFF.

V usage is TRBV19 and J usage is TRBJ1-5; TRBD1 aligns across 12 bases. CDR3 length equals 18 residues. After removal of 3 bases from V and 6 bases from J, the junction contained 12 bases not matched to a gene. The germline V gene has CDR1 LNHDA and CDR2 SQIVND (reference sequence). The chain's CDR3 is CASSIVFFGTGGGQPQHF. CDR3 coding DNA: TGTGCCAGTAGTATCGTTTTTTTCGGGACAGGGGGCGGTCAGCCCCAGCATTTT.

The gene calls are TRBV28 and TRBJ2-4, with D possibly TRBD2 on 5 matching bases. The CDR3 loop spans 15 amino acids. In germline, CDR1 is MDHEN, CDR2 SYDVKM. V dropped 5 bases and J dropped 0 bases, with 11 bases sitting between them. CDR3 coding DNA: TGTGCCAGCAGTCCCAGAGGGCTAGCCAAAAACATTCAGTACTTC. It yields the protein CASSPRGLAKNIQYF.

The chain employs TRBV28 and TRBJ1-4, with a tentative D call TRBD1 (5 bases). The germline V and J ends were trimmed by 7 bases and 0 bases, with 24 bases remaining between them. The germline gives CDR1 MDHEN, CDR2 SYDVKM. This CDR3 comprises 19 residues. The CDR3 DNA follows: TGTGCCAGCACCATCGGGTTGGGGCGCCTTCTTGCAACTAATGAAAAACTGTTTTTT. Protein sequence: CASTIGLGRLLATNEKLFF. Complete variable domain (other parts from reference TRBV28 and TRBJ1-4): DVKVTQSSRYLVKRTGEKVFLECVQDMDHENMFWYRQDPGLGLRLIYFSYDVKMKEKGDIPEGYSVSREKKERFSLILESASTNQTSMYLCASTIGLGRLLATNEKLFFGSGTQLSVL.

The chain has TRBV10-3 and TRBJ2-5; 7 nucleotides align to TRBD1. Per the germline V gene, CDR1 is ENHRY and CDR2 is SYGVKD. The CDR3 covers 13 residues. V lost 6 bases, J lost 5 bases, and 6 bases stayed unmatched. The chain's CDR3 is CAISQTGRETQYF. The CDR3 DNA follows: TGTGCCATCAGCCAGACAGGGCGGGAGACCCAGTACTTC.

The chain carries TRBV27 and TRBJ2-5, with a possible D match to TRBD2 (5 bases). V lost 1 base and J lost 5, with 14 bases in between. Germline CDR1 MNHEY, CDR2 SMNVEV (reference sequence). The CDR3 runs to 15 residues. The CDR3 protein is CASSLYTGSRETQYF. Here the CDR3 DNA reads TGTGCCAGCAGTTTATATACGGGAAGTAGGGAGACCCAGTACTTC.

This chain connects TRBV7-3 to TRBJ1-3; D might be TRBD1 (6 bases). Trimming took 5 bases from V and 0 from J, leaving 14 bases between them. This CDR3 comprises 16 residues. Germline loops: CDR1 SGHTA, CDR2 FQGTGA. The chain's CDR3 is CASSRTGSSSGNTIYF. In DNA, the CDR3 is TGTGCCAGCAGCAGAACAGGGTCGAGCTCTGGAAACACCATATATTTT.

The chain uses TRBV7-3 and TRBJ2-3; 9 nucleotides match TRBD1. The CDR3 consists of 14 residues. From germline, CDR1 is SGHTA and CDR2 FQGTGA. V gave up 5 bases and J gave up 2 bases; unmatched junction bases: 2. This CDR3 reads CASSRTGVTDTQYF. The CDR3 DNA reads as TGTGCCAGCAGCCGGACAGGGGTCACAGATACGCAGTATTTT.

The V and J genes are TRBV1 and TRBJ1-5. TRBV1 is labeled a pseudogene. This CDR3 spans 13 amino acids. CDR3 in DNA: TGCACCAGCAGCCAACCTATTAATCAGCCCCAGCATTTT. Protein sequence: CTSSQPINQPQHF.

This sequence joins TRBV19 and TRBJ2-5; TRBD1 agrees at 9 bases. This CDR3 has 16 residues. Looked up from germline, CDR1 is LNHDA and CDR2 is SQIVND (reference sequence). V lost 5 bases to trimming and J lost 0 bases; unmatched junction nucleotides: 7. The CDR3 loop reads CASSPGQGRHQETQYF. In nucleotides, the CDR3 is TGTGCCAGTAGTCCAGGACAGGGGCGTCACCAAGAGACCCAGTACTTC.

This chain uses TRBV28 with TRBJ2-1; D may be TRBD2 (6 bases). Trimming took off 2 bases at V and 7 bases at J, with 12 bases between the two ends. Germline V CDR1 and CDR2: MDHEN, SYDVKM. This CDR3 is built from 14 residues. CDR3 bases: TGTGCCAGCAGTTTAATAGTCGGAGGGAATGAGCAGTTCTTC. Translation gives CASSLIVGGNEQFF. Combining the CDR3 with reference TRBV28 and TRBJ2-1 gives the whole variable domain DVKVTQSSRYLVKRTGEKVFLECVQDMDHENMFWYRQDPGLGLRLIYFSYDVKMKEKGDIPEGYSVSREKKERFSLILESASTNQTSMYLCASSLIVGGNEQFFGPGTRLTVL.

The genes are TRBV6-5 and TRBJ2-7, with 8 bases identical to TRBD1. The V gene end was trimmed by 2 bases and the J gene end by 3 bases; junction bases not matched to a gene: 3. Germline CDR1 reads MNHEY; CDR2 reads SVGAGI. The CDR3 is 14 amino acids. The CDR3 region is CASSYRTGNYEQYF. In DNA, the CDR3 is TGTGCCAGCAGTTACCGGACAGGGAACTACGAGCAGTACTTC.

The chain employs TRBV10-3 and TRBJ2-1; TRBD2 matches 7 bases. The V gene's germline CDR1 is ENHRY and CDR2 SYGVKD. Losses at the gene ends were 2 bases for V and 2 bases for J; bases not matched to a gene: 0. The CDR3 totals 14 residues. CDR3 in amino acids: CAISEREAYNEQFF. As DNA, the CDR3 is TGTGCCATCAGTGAGCGGGAGGCCTACAATGAGCAGTTCTTC.

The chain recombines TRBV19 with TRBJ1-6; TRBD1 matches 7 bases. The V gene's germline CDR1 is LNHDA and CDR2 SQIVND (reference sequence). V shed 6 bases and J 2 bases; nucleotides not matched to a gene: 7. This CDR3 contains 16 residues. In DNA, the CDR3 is TGTGCCAGTAGACCGACGACAGGGACCTATAATTCACCCCTCCACTTT. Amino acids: CASRPTTGTYNSPLHF.

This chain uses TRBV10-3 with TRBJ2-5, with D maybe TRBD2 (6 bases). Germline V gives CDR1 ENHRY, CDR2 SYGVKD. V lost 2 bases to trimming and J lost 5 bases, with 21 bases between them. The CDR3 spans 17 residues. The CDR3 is CAISETPGTAGSETQYF. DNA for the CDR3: TGTGCCATCAGTGAGACTCCCGGGACCGCGGGATCGGAGACCCAGTACTTC.